This passage covers 32 T cell receptor beta chains from one sample sequenced in a study of CD8 T cells in ankylosing spondylitis. TCRdb reprocessed the 5' RACE reads via MiXCR and lists one record per CDR3 protein. Of 300,000 to 350,000 distinct CDR3 sequences listed, over 12% are singletons. The material sequenced was blood, either unsorted or a sorted T cell fraction (not recorded which). The receptors were gathered from a male donor with ankylosing spondylitis or in good health (not recorded which).

There are a few counts of this clonotype. The gene calls are TRBV6-1 and TRBJ2-1; D is unclear. Germline assignment: CDR1 MNHNS and CDR2 SASEGT. The CDR3 covers 14 residues. Deletions cut 8 bases from V and 0 bases from J, with 11 bases between. This CDR3 reads CASLDSSSYNEQFF. The CDR3 coding sequence is TGTGCCAGCCTCGACTCCAGCTCCTACAATGAGCAGTTCTTC.

The chain employs TRBV5-5 and TRBJ1-5, with D uncertain. The ends were cut back, 0 bases at V and 7 bases at J, with 11 bases in the middle. Germline CDR1 is SGHKS and CDR2 is YYEKEE (reference sequence). The CDR3 has 14 residues. Written as DNA, the CDR3 is TGTGCCAGCAGCTTGGACGCCCGAGCGCAGCCCCAGCATTTT. Its protein is CASSLDARAQPQHF.

The chain employs TRBV6-2 or TRBV6-3 and TRBJ2-3; D not resolved. The V gene lost 6 bases and the J gene lost 2 bases, with 6 bases spanning the gap. Germline CDR1 reads MNHEY; CDR2 reads SVGEGT. The CDR3 totals 12 residues. The CDR3 region has the DNA TGTGCCAGCAGCACCAACACAGATACGCAGTATTTT. Amino acid sequence: CASSTNTDTQYF.

This rearrangement joins TRBV23-1 to TRBJ1-6; no definite D call. TRBV23-1 is marked as an open reading frame, function uncertain. Trimming removed 9 bases from V and 4 bases from J, with 16 bases in between. The CDR3 covers 15 residues. The CDR3 here is CARLSPDPYNSPLHF. As DNA, the CDR3 is TGCGCCAGATTGAGCCCGGACCCTTATAATTCACCCCTCCACTTT.

This clonotype has a handful of counts. This sequence joins TRBV10-3 and TRBJ2-7; TRBD2 matches 11 bases. Germline V gene lookup returns CDR1 ENHRY and CDR2 SYGVKD. Unmatched junction bases numbered 5, after V lost 4 bases and J lost 6 bases. This CDR3 region has 14 residues. The CDR3 protein is CAISAGLAAAEQYF. The CDR3 nucleotides are TGTGCCATCAGTGCGGGACTAGCGGCAGCCGAGCAGTACTTC.

This clonotype was seen more than once but under ten times. The V gene is TRBV7-8, the J gene TRBJ2-1, with 14 positions matching TRBD2. From germline, CDR1 is SGHVS and CDR2 FQNEAQ. CDR3 length: 20 amino acids. The junction had 14 bases not matched to a gene; V was cut back by 0 bases and J by 7 bases. The CDR3, as DNA: TGTGCCAGCAGCTTAGCCGGGACTAGCGGGAGAGTTTTTGGATCAAATGAGCAGTTCTTC. Protein product: CASSLAGTSGRVFGSNEQFF. Full variable domain (missing parts from reference TRBV7-8 and TRBJ2-1): GAGVSQSPRYKVAKRGQDVALRCDPISGHVSLFWYQQALGQGPEFLTYFQNEAQLDKSGLPSDRFFAERPEGSVSTLKIQRTQQEDSAVYLCASSLAGTSGRVFGSNEQFFGPGTRLTVL.

The chain uses TRBV7-6 and TRBJ2-3; TRBD2 matches at 8 bases. V lost 3 bases, J lost 4 bases, and 12 bases stayed unmatched. The CDR3 has 17 residues. Germline-derived CDR1 and CDR2 are SGHVS and FNYEAQ. The CDR3 reads CASSLGRGRGAADTQYF. The CDR3, as DNA: TGTGCCAGCAGCTTGGGGCGAGGGCGGGGGGCAGCAGATACGCAGTATTTT.

This clonotype turned up a few times. The V call is TRBV9, the J call TRBJ2-4, with a possible D match to TRBD2 (7 bases). The CDR3 is 15 residues long. Trimming stripped 0 bases from V and 8 bases from J, with 15 bases between. Germline CDR1 and CDR2: SGDLS and YYNGEE. The CDR3 DNA reads as TGTGCCAGCAGCGTAGTCCCCGGAGGGGGGGACATTCAGTACTTC. Protein product: CASSVVPGGGDIQYF.

Only a few counts were recorded for this clonotype. The V and J genes are TRBV6-1 and TRBJ2-3, with 8 bases identical to TRBD2. This CDR3 spans 15 amino acids. Germline lookup yields CDR1 MNHNS and CDR2 SASEGT. V shed 6 bases and J 0 bases; nucleotides not matched to a gene: 5. The CDR3 nucleotides read TGTGCCAGCAGGACCATAGCGGGGAGCACAGATACGCAGTATTTT. As protein: CASRTIAGSTDTQYF.

The gene calls are TRBV15 and TRBJ2-5, with D maybe TRBD2 (6 bases). The CDR3 has 18 amino acids. V lost 0 bases and J lost 0, with 17 bases in between. CDR1 and CDR2 from the germline V gene are LNHNV and YYDKDF (reference sequence). Here the CDR3 reads CATSRDKGGDLYQETQYF. As DNA, the CDR3 is TGTGCCACCAGCAGAGATAAGGGAGGCGACCTGTACCAAGAGACCCAGTACTTC.

In its sample, this clonotype was seen a few times. The rearrangement joins TRBV29-1 to TRBJ2-2, with D perhaps matching TRBD2 (6 bases). The ends were cut back, 8 bases at V and 5 bases at J, with 15 bases in the middle. The CDR3 has 13 residues. Germline loops: CDR1 SQVTM, CDR2 ANQGSEA. CDR3 bases: TGCAGCACCTCCTCCGGGGGAACCGGGGAGCTGTTTTTT. Translated: CSTSSGGTGELFF.

The chain couples TRBV9 to TRBJ2-7; maybe TRBD2 (6 bases). The germline gives CDR1 SGDLS, CDR2 YYNGEE. V was clipped by 2 bases and J by 4 bases, with 13 bases between them. The CDR3 consists of 14 residues. The CDR3 DNA sequence: TGTGCCAGCAGCGTTACCGGGACTCGTTACGAGCAGTACTTC. Translating gives CASSVTGTRYEQYF.

This clonotype has more than one count but fewer than ten. The chain is built from TRBV5-1 and TRBJ1-1; 8 bases are shared with TRBD1. The junction had 5 bases not matched to a gene; V was cut back by 2 bases and J by 5 bases. The CDR3 contains 14 residues. From germline, CDR1 is SGHRS and CDR2 YFSETQ. CDR3 amino acids: CASSLEDRGTEAFF. The CDR3 region has the DNA TGCGCCAGCAGCTTAGAAGACAGGGGAACTGAAGCTTTCTTT.

This clonotype has just one count. The chain joins TRBV27 to TRBJ2-5; 8 positions match TRBD2. Germline CDR1 reads MNHEY; CDR2 reads SMNVEV (reference sequence). CDR3 size: 15 residues. J gave up 1 base and V 4 bases, and 5 bases lay outside the gene matches. CDR3: CASSSGTRGQETQYF. The DNA for the CDR3 is TGTGCCAGCAGTTCGGGGACTAGGGGCCAAGAGACCCAGTACTTC.

The chain couples TRBV20-1 to TRBJ1-2; D possibly corresponds to TRBD1 (6 bases). This CDR3 has 15 residues. The V end lost 1 base, the J end lost 9 bases, and 21 bases lay between the germline ends. Germline V lookup: CDR1 DFQATT, CDR2 SNEGSKA (reference sequence). CDR3 sequence reads: CSARGARGEVRRYTF. The CDR3 DNA reads TGCAGTGCTAGAGGGGCCAGGGGAGAGGTCCGGCGCTACACCTTC.

This chain connects TRBV6-5 to TRBJ2-2; no definite D call. The CDR3 contains 15 residues. From germline, CDR1 is MNHEY and CDR2 SVGAGI. The germline V and J ends were trimmed by 0 bases and 0 bases, with 5 bases remaining between them. In DNA, the CDR3 is TGTGCCAGCAGTTACTCGCACGCGAACACCGGGGAGCTGTTTTTT. This translates into CASSYSHANTGELFF.

Only a few counts were recorded for this clonotype. The CDR3 DNA sequence: TGCGCCAGTTCAACAGGGAGAGAGAACACCGGGGAGCTGTTTTTT. It is translated as CASSTGRENTGELFF. The chain joins TRBV5-1 to TRBJ2-2; D may be TRBD1 (6 bases). The CDR3 has 15 residues. V lost 8 bases to trimming and J lost 1 base, with 15 bases between them. Germline lookup yields CDR1 SGHRS and CDR2 YFSETQ.

The table lists this clonotype with many counts. The chain uses TRBV12-3 or TRBV12-4 and TRBJ1-1; unclear D gene. The CDR3 is made up of 14 amino acids. The germline V and J ends were trimmed by 5 bases and 0 bases, with 10 bases remaining between them. The CDR3 region is CASSPDGMNTEAFF. For the CDR3, the DNA is TGTGCCAGCAGTCCCGACGGCATGAACACTGAAGCTTTCTTT.

This clonotype was recorded a few times. V and J are TRBV5-1 and TRBJ2-1; 12 bases agree with TRBD2. The CDR3 is 18 amino acids. From germline, CDR1 is SGHRS and CDR2 YFSETQ. V was pared by 1 base and J by 6 bases, with 11 bases of the junction left unmatched. CDR3 bases: TGCGCCAGCAGCTTGTTCCTAGCGGGGGGGCCGGGGCCCAATGAGCAGTTCTTC. Translated: CASSLFLAGGPGPNEQFF.

The rearrangement links TRBV2 to TRBJ1-1, with D unclear. This CDR3 is built from 13 residues. V lost 7 bases to trimming and J lost 6 bases, with 15 bases between them. Germline CDR1 and CDR2: SNHLY and FYNNEI. CDR3 sequence reads: CASIWTELSEAFF. In DNA form, the CDR3 reads TGTGCCAGCATCTGGACCGAACTGTCTGAAGCTTTCTTT.

The chain couples TRBV5-4 to TRBJ2-3; 9 nucleotides agree with TRBD2. CDR1 is SGHNT and CDR2 is YYREEE in the germline V gene (reference sequence). The CDR3 runs 15 residues. V gave up 4 bases and J gave up 1 base; unmatched junction bases: 4. CDR3 sequence: CASSLQREGTDTQYF. For the CDR3, the DNA is TGTGCCAGCAGCCTCCAGCGGGAGGGCACAGATACGCAGTATTTT. The whole variable domain, filled in from reference TRBV5-4 and TRBJ2-3, reads ETGVTQSPTHLIKTRGQQVTLRCSSQSGHNTVSWYQQALGQGPQFIFQYYREEENGRGNFPPRFSGLQFPNYSSELNVNALELDDSALYLCASSLQREGTDTQYFGPGTRLTVL.

As DNA, the CDR3 is TGCAGTGCTACAAATCCTCTAGCGGGAGATTCGTTCGATACGCAGTATTTT. It yields the protein CSATNPLAGDSFDTQYF. The chain is built from TRBV20-1 and TRBJ2-3, with TRBD2 identical over 10 bases. The CDR3 consists of 17 residues. V lost 4 bases, J lost 6 bases, and 16 bases stayed unmatched. Germline CDR1 and CDR2: DFQATT and SNEGSKA (reference sequence).

This clonotype was found a few times. This rearrangement joins TRBV12-3 or TRBV12-4 to TRBJ2-7; D call uncertain. The CDR3 spans 14 residues. The ends were cut back, 2 bases at V and 0 bases at J, with 8 bases in the middle. The CDR3 here is CASSLLPNSYEQYF. CDR3 in DNA: TGTGCCAGCAGTTTACTGCCAAACTCCTACGAGCAGTACTTC.

The sample holds many counts of this clonotype. This chain joins TRBV10-1 and TRBJ2-2; D is uncertain. V was trimmed by 5 bases and J by 6 bases, leaving 10 bases between them. This CDR3 is 13 amino acids long. Germline CDR1 reads WNHNN; CDR2 reads SYGVQD (reference sequence). Here the CDR3 reads CASSIDSAGELFF. The CDR3 DNA sequence: TGCGCCAGCAGTATTGACTCAGCCGGGGAGCTGTTTTTT.

The CDR3 bases are TGCGCCAGCAGCTTCTTTGGGGGGCTCTCCGAGCAGTACTTC. It translates to CASSFFGGLSEQYF. The rearrangement uses TRBV5-1 and TRBJ2-7; D might be TRBD1 or TRBD2, each matching 6 bases. Trimming removed 2 bases from V and 6 bases from J, with 15 bases in between. This CDR3 spans 14 amino acids. The germline CDR1 and CDR2 sequences are SGHRS and YFSETQ.

This chain joins TRBV20-1 and TRBJ2-7; D ambiguous. CDR1 is DFQATT and CDR2 is SNEGSKA in the germline V gene (reference sequence). V was clipped by 3 bases and J by 4 bases, with 10 bases between them. There are 12 residues in the CDR3. As DNA, the CDR3 is TGCAGTGCTAGGAGTAGGGAATACGAGCAGTACTTC. It translates to CSARSREYEQYF.

V is TRBV20-1 and J is TRBJ2-2, with 7 nucleotides matching TRBD1. CDR1 and CDR2 from the germline V gene are DFQATT and SNEGSKA (reference sequence). This CDR3 has 15 residues. V was pared by 1 base and J by 1 base, with 3 bases of the junction left unmatched. Here the CDR3 reads CSARGTGVNTGELFF. The CDR3 DNA is TGCAGTGCTAGAGGGACAGGCGTGAACACCGGGGAGCTGTTTTTT.

There are a few counts of this clonotype. The CDR3 coding sequence is TGTGCCAGTACCTTGCGGCAGGCCAGCACAGATACGCAGTATTTT. Translated: CASTLRQASTDTQYF. The chain employs TRBV19 and TRBJ2-3; D call uncertain. The V end lost 7 bases, the J end lost 0 bases, and 14 bases lay between the germline ends. The length of the CDR3 is 15 residues. Per the germline V gene, CDR1 is LNHDA and CDR2 is SQIVND (reference sequence).

This clonotype occurred many times. The rearrangement uses TRBV12-3 or TRBV12-4 and TRBJ1-2, with 7 bases identical to TRBD1. V shed 5 bases, J shed 4 bases, and the junction held 4 bases outside the gene matches. This CDR3 has 13 residues. The CDR3, as DNA: TGTGCCAGCAGTCGACAGGGCCGCTATGGCTACACCTTC. Amino acids: CASSRQGRYGYTF.

This clonotype was observed a handful of times. The chain joins TRBV6-1 to TRBJ2-1, with 13 bases matching TRBD2. The germline CDR1 and CDR2 sequences are MNHNS and SASEGT. This CDR3 comprises 19 residues. V lost 5 bases to trimming and J lost 3 bases; unmatched junction nucleotides: 13. The CDR3 loop reads CASSHRTSGRQVSYNEQFF. In DNA, the CDR3 is TGTGCCAGCAGTCATCGGACTAGCGGGAGACAAGTGAGCTACAATGAGCAGTTCTTC.

The V call is TRBV7-2, the J call TRBJ1-4, with D uncertain. Germline CDR1 reads SGHTA; CDR2 reads FQGNSA. The V and J ends lost 6 bases and 4 bases respectively, with 18 bases between them. This CDR3 comprises 16 residues. CDR3 protein: CASRPPGRAYNEKLFF. The CDR3, as DNA: TGTGCCAGCAGACCACCCGGCCGGGCTTATAATGAAAAACTGTTTTTT.

This clonotype has only a few counts. This sequence joins TRBV18 and TRBJ2-2; 12 positions match TRBD2. The CDR3 has 18 residues. With V trimmed by 0 bases and J by 10 bases, 12 bases remained unmatched. Per the germline V gene, CDR1 is KGHSH and CDR2 is LQKENI. The CDR3 nucleotides are TGTGCCAGCTCACCACCTAAACTAGCGGGAGGATCGGTGGAGGAGCTGTTTTTT. Amino acids: CASSPPKLAGGSVEELFF.